This T cell receptor (beta chain) was captured by sequencing in a study of CD8 T cells in ankylosing spondylitis. Points from the study as a whole: Made up of eight highly homologous variants, a TCR beta motif appeared characteristic of ankylosing spondylitis blood.

This clonotype was seen only a few times. The target antigen is unknown. Each CDR3 protein is one row after TCRdb ran MiXCR on the 5' RACE reads. The sample has 700,000 to 850,000 distinct CDR3 sequences; about 12% are singletons. The germline V gene has CDR1 SNHLY and CDR2 FYNNEI. The V end lost 7 bases, the J end lost 0 bases, and 13 bases lay between the germline ends. This CDR3 comprises 14 residues. This clonotype originated in a male donor with ankylosing spondylitis. The V gene is TRBV2, the J gene TRBJ2-7; D tentatively fits TRBD1 or TRBD2 (5 bases each). Material: blood, either unsorted or a sorted T cell fraction (not recorded which). The CDR3 region is CASNYRDDSYEQYF. The CDR3 region has the DNA TGTGCCAGCAACTACCGGGACGACTCCTACGAGCAGTACTTC.